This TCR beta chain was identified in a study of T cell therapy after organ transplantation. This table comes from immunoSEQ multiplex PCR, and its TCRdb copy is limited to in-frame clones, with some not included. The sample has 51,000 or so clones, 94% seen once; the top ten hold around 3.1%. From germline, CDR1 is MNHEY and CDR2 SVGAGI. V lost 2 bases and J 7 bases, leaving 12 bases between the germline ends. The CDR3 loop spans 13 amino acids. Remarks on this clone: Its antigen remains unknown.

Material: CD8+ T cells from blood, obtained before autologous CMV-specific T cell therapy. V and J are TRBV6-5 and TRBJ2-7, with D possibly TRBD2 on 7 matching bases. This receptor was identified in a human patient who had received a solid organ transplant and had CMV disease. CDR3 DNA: TGTGCCAGCAGTTACGGCGGGGGCGGGGAGCAGTACTTC. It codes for CASSYGGGGEQYF.